This is a list of T cell receptor beta chains from one sample in a study of OX40 agonist ivuxolimab in advanced cancers. Produced via immunoSEQ multiplex PCR; TCRdb's table is partial and in-frame only. The table records roughly 53,000 clones, about 87% of them present only once. Sample: CD4+ or CD8+ T cells sorted from blood, taken in a trial of the OX40 agonist ivuxolimab. These TCRs come from an adult with an advanced solid tumor such as melanoma, head and neck, liver or kidney cancer. Both conserved end residues are part of each CDR3. Each record gives: D gene, J gene, clone size, V gene, CDR3 protein, CDR3 DNA. A D gene is named only where the DNA matches it firmly. The listing skips clone size in some rows; elsewhere it reads once, few, many or a size class.

.,TRBJ1-4,.,TRBV6-5,CASSTRAREKLFF,TGTGCCAGCAGTACACGGGCTAGGGAAAAACTGTTTTTT
TRBD2,TRBJ2-7,.,TRBV4-2,CASSQGLAALDEQYF,TGTGCCAGCAGCCAAGGACTAGCAGCTTTGGACGAGCAGTACTTC
TRBD1,TRBJ2-3,.,TRBV5-1,CASRRTGGTVDTQYF,TGCGCCAGCAGAAGGACAGGGGGCACCGTAGATACGCAGTATTTT
.,TRBJ2-3,.,TRBV6-6,CASSPTDTQYF,TGTGCCAGCAGTCCTACAGATACGCAGTATTTT
.,TRBJ2-7,few,TRBV10-3,CAISESPMGRAYEQYF,TGTGCCATCAGTGAGTCACCCATGGGGCGCGCCTACGAGCAGTACTTC
TRBD1,TRBJ1-4,.,TRBV28,CASSRDRGEKLFF,TGTGCCAGCAGCCGGGACAGGGGTGAAAAACTGTTTTTT
.,TRBJ2-2,.,TRBV5-1,CASSLEVLGELFF,TGCGCCAGCAGCTTGGAAGTCCTCGGGGAGCTGTTTTTT
TRBD2,TRBJ2-3,.,TRBV19,CASSPRTSNTGTDTQYF,TGTGCCAGTAGTCCTCGGACTAGCAACACAGGCACAGATACGCAGTATTTT
TRBD1,TRBJ2-1,.,TRBV7-3,CASSLGTGHNEQFF,TGTGCCAGCAGCCTAGGGACAGGTCACAATGAGCAGTTCTTC
TRBD1,TRBJ1-1,.,TRBV7-9,CASMGPRTGGRDTEAFF,TGTGCCAGCATGGGACCGAGGACAGGGGGCCGGGACACTGAAGCTTTCTTT
.,TRBJ2-1,.,TRBV7-2,CASTTSRAGSNEQFF,TGTGCCAGCACCACCTCCAGGGCAGGCAGCAATGAGCAGTTCTTC
.,TRBJ2-7,.,TRBV5-1,CASSRGGDYEQYF,TGCGCCAGCAGCCGCGGGGGCGATTACGAGCAGTACTTC
.,TRBJ2-1,once,TRBV7-3,CASSPLGYNEQFF,TGTGCCAGCAGCCCTCTGGGGTACAATGAGCAGTTCTTC
TRBD2,TRBJ2-2,.,TRBV2,CASRNSGTSGTGELFF,TGTGCCAGCAGGAACTCCGGGACTAGTGGTACCGGGGAGCTGTTTTTT
TRBD1,TRBJ2-3,few,TRBV29-1,CSFRGRTDTQYF,TGCAGCTTCAGGGGGCGGACAGATACGCAGTATTTT
.,TRBJ2-1,.,TRBV11-2,CASSPVRNSYNEQFF,TGTGCCAGCAGCCCCGTGAGGAACTCCTACAATGAGCAGTTCTTC
.,TRBJ1-2,.,TRBV18,CASSPRQGIDGYTF,TGTGCCAGCTCACCACGTCAGGGGATCGATGGCTACACCTTC
.,TRBJ1-1,.,TRBV6-6,CAESGGTEAFF,TGTGCCGAGAGCGGAGGAACTGAAGCTTTCTTT
TRBD2,TRBJ2-2,.,TRBV6-1,CASSGQAGGSTGELFF,TGTGCCAGCAGTGGTCAAGCGGGAGGTAGCACCGGGGAGCTGTTTTTT
TRBD1,TRBJ2-3,.,TRBV28,CASSLRGRLRDTQYF,TGTGCCAGCAGTTTGAGGGGGCGGTTGAGAGATACGCAGTATTTT
.,TRBJ1-5,.,TRBV6-1,CAGSGASNQPQHF,TGTGCCGGATCTGGAGCTAGCAATCAGCCCCAGCATTTT
TRBD1,TRBJ2-3,.,TRBV5-1,CASSWTGVQGNTQYF,TGCGCCAGCAGCTGGACAGGGGTGCAGGGGAATACGCAGTATTTT
.,TRBJ2-4,.,TRBV7-2,CASSFNTGLAKNIQYF,TGTGCCAGCAGCTTTAATACAGGACTAGCCAAAAACATTCAGTACTTC
.,TRBJ2-2,.,TRBV19,CASAWAGGVPGELFF,TGTGCCAGTGCTTGGGCAGGGGGGGTTCCCGGGGAGCTGTTTTTT
.,TRBJ2-7,.,TRBV14,CASSRGLYSYEQYF,TGTGCCAGCAGTCGGGGACTTTACTCCTACGAGCAGTACTTC
.,TRBJ2-3,.,TRBV7-6,CASSLGTGLSTDTQYF,TGTGCCAGCAGCTTAGGCACAGGTCTCAGCACAGATACGCAGTATTTT
.,TRBJ1-3,once,TRBV6-1,CASDVVSGNTIYF,TGTGCCAGCGATGTAGTTTCTGGAAACACCATATATTTT
.,TRBJ2-7,.,TRBV19,CASKSVAGEGYEQYF,TGTGCCAGTAAAAGTGTGGCAGGGGAGGGATACGAGCAGTACTTC
TRBD2,TRBJ2-1,.,TRBV19,CASSRGTSGPKSFEQFF,TGTGCCAGTAGTAGGGGGACTAGCGGCCCGAAGAGCTTTGAGCAGTTCTTC
.,TRBJ2-2,.,TRBV7-3,CASSERDSSIAGELFF,TGTGCCAGCAGCGAGAGGGACTCCTCGATTGCCGGGGAGCTGTTTTTT
.,TRBJ2-3,.,TRBV5-1,CASSPGGTDTQYF,TGCGCCAGCAGCCCTGGAGGCACAGATACGCAGTATTTT
TRBD1,TRBJ1-1,.,TRBV6-1,CASRRQGGTEAFF,TGTGCCAGCAGAAGACAGGGAGGAACTGAAGCTTTCTTT
.,TRBJ1-1,.,TRBV4-3,CASSPLGNTEAFF,TGCGCCAGCAGCCCCCTGGGGAACACTGAAGCCTTCTTT
TRBD1,TRBJ2-7,.,TRBV4-2,CASSPWTGPYEQYF,TGTGCCAGCAGCCCTTGGACAGGCCCCTACGAGCAGTACTTC
.,TRBJ2-7,.,TRBV6-5,CASSYSTGTTYEQYF,TGTGCCAGCAGTTACTCGACGGGAACGACCTACGAGCAGTACTTC
.,TRBJ2-2,.,TRBV5-5,CASSRITLNTGELFF,TGTGCCAGCAGCCGGATCACCCTGAACACCGGGGAGCTGTTTTTT
TRBD2,TRBJ2-5,.,TRBV10-2,CASSESGFGGRGTQYF,TGCGCCAGCAGTGAGTCGGGGTTTGGCGGGAGAGGGACCCAGTACTTC
TRBD1,TRBJ1-1,.,TRBV19,CASSSRVGQGGTEAFF,TGTGCCAGTAGTTCGCGGGTAGGACAGGGCGGGACTGAAGCTTTCTTT
TRBD2,TRBJ2-1,once,TRBV9,CASSLRLAGVVGEQFF,TGTGCCAGCAGCCTAAGACTAGCGGGAGTTGTTGGTGAGCAGTTCTTC
.,TRBJ2-7,.,TRBV27,CASSPPAARGYEQYF,TGTGCCAGCAGTCCACCTGCAGCCAGGGGTTACGAGCAGTACTTC